A selection of T cell receptor beta chains follows, all from one sample in a study of human T cells and chemical hapten exposure. TCRdb reprocessed the RACE reads with MiXCR, giving one entry per CDR3 protein. The sample has some 200,000 distinct CDR3 sequences, around 20% seen once. This specimen consisted of whole blood, obtained in connection with sensitization to the hapten diphenylcyclopropenone (DPC). These TCRs come from a woman aged 50 to 65 with alopecia areata. Some clones in this sample may be carry-over from other donors' samples. Both conserved end residues are part of each CDR3. Fields, in order: CDR3 DNA, CDR3 protein, D gene, J gene, clone size, V gene. A D gene is named only where the DNA matches it firmly. Expanded clones get a size class; other rows say once, few or many, or leave the size out.

CDR3 DNA: TGCAGCGCCCTGAGCGGGAGAGGCCATGAGCAGTTCTTC
CDR3 protein: CSALSGRGHEQFF
D gene: TRBD2
J gene: TRBJ2-1
clone size: few
V gene: TRBV20-1

CDR3 DNA: TGCAGTGCTAGGGCTCCAGCAGACACCGGGGAGCTGTTTTTT
CDR3 protein: CSARAPADTGELFF
D gene: NA
J gene: TRBJ2-2
clone size: NA
V gene: TRBV20-1

CDR3 DNA: TGTGCCAGCTCCTCCGGGACAGGAGATACGCAGTATTTT
CDR3 protein: CASSSGTGDTQYF
D gene: TRBD1
J gene: TRBJ2-3
clone size: few
V gene: TRBV12-3/TRBV12-4

CDR3 DNA: TGCAGCGGTATGACAGGGAGGACTGAAGCTTTCTTT
CDR3 protein: CSGMTGRTEAFF
D gene: TRBD1
J gene: TRBJ1-1
clone size: NA
V gene: TRBV29-1

CDR3 DNA: TGTGCCAGCAGTGATCTCCTAGCGGGAGCCAATGAGCAGTTCTTC
CDR3 protein: CASSDLLAGANEQFF
D gene: TRBD2
J gene: TRBJ2-1
clone size: few
V gene: TRBV2

CDR3 DNA: TGTGCCAGCAGCGGACAGACAGAGACCCAGTACTTC
CDR3 protein: CASSGQTETQYF
D gene: NA
J gene: TRBJ2-5
clone size: few
V gene: TRBV2

CDR3 DNA: TGCAGTGCTAGCCCCGATGCGGGGAACTACAATGAGCAGTTCTTC
CDR3 protein: CSASPDAGNYNEQFF
D gene: NA
J gene: TRBJ2-1
clone size: NA
V gene: TRBV20-1

CDR3 DNA: TGTGCCAGCAGACCGACAGGAGTCACCGGGGAGCTGTTTTTT
CDR3 protein: CASRPTGVTGELFF
D gene: NA
J gene: TRBJ2-2
clone size: NA
V gene: TRBV6-5

CDR3 DNA: TGTGCCAGCAGTGTGGACCTTTTTCAGCCCCAGCATTTT
CDR3 protein: CASSVDLFQPQHF
D gene: NA
J gene: TRBJ1-5
clone size: few
V gene: TRBV6-4

CDR3 DNA: TGTGCCAGCAGCTTGGGGGTGTATTACGAGCAGTACTTC
CDR3 protein: CASSLGVYYEQYF
D gene: NA
J gene: TRBJ2-7
clone size: NA
V gene: TRBV5-6

CDR3 DNA: TGCGCCAGCAGCTTCGGCGAGTTTGAAGATACGCAGTATTTT
CDR3 protein: CASSFGEFEDTQYF
D gene: NA
J gene: TRBJ2-3
clone size: few
V gene: TRBV5-1

CDR3 DNA: TGCAGTGCTCGGGGACTAGCGGGATGGTACGAGCAGTACTTC
CDR3 protein: CSARGLAGWYEQYF
D gene: TRBD2
J gene: TRBJ2-7
clone size: NA
V gene: TRBV20-1

CDR3 DNA: TGTGCCAGCACAAAGGGCATAGATACGCAGTATTTT
CDR3 protein: CASTKGIDTQYF
D gene: NA
J gene: TRBJ2-3
clone size: few
V gene: TRBV11-2

CDR3 DNA: TGCGCCAGCGGGGACACAGATACGCAGTATTTT
CDR3 protein: CASGDTDTQYF
D gene: NA
J gene: TRBJ2-3
clone size: few
V gene: TRBV10-1

CDR3 DNA: TGTGCCAGCAGCCAGGACAGGGTTTACCCCTACGAGCAGTACTTC
CDR3 protein: CASSQDRVYPYEQYF
D gene: TRBD1
J gene: TRBJ2-7
clone size: NA
V gene: TRBV11-3

CDR3 DNA: TGTGCCAGCAGTTTTGGGACAGGGACATTCGAAGCTTTCTTT
CDR3 protein: CASSFGTGTFEAFF
D gene: TRBD1
J gene: TRBJ1-1
clone size: few
V gene: TRBV12-3/TRBV12-4

CDR3 DNA: TGCGCCAGCAGCTTGGCTCAGCTGGGCCACGAGCAGTACTTC
CDR3 protein: CASSLAQLGHEQYF
D gene: NA
J gene: TRBJ2-7
clone size: once
V gene: TRBV5-1

CDR3 DNA: TGTGCCAGCAGAGACGGACAGGGGAATTCTCAGCCCCAGCATTTT
CDR3 protein: CASRDGQGNSQPQHF
D gene: TRBD1
J gene: TRBJ1-5
clone size: NA
V gene: TRBV12-3/TRBV12-4

CDR3 DNA: TGCAGCGTCGCCGGGACTAGCGGGAGGCCCCCCTACAATGAGCAGTTCTTC
CDR3 protein: CSVAGTSGRPPYNEQFF
D gene: TRBD2
J gene: TRBJ2-1
clone size: NA
V gene: TRBV29-1

CDR3 DNA: TGTGCCAGCAGCCAAGCGGGGGCCGTGAACACCGGGGAGCTGTTTTTT
CDR3 protein: CASSQAGAVNTGELFF
D gene: NA
J gene: TRBJ2-2
clone size: NA
V gene: TRBV3-1

CDR3 DNA: TGCAGCGTTGAAACCCGATTGGAAGCTTTCTTT
CDR3 protein: CSVETRLEAFF
D gene: NA
J gene: TRBJ1-1
clone size: few
V gene: TRBV29-1

CDR3 DNA: TGTGCCAGCAGTTTACCTACACCGAACACTGAAGCTTTCTTT
CDR3 protein: CASSLPTPNTEAFF
D gene: NA
J gene: TRBJ1-1
clone size: NA
V gene: TRBV6-2/TRBV6-3

CDR3 DNA: TGCGCCAGCAGCTTCGGGGGAGGGCCTCAATCCTACGAGCAGTACTTC
CDR3 protein: CASSFGGGPQSYEQYF
D gene: TRBD2
J gene: TRBJ2-7
clone size: NA
V gene: TRBV5-1

CDR3 DNA: TGTGCCAGCAGTGAAAGCCAGCCCTTGAACACTGAAGCTTTCTTT
CDR3 protein: CASSESQPLNTEAFF
D gene: NA
J gene: TRBJ1-1
clone size: few
V gene: TRBV25-1

CDR3 DNA: TGTGCCAGCAGCCAAGGGAGACCGGGACAGGGAATAGTAGCTGGGGCCAACGTCCTGACTTTC
CDR3 protein: CASSQGRPGQGIVAGANVLTF
D gene: TRBD1
J gene: TRBJ2-6
clone size: NA
V gene: TRBV3-1

CDR3 DNA: TGTGCCAGCAGACCTTTCCGGGACTATTACAATGATCAGTTCTTC
CDR3 protein: CASRPFRDYYNDQFF
D gene: TRBD2
J gene: TRBJ2-1
clone size: NA
V gene: TRBV6-5

CDR3 DNA: TGTGCCAGCAGTTTAAAGGGTGGTTGGACTGAAGCTTTCTTT
CDR3 protein: CASSLKGGWTEAFF
D gene: NA
J gene: TRBJ1-1
clone size: NA
V gene: TRBV27

CDR3 DNA: TGTGCCAGCAGCTTAATTCTCAGGACTAGCGGGAGGTTCAATGAGCAGTTCTTC
CDR3 protein: CASSLILRTSGRFNEQFF
D gene: TRBD2
J gene: TRBJ2-1
clone size: NA
V gene: TRBV7-9

CDR3 DNA: TGCGCCAGCAGCCCGAGGCGGTCCTCCTTGAACACTGAAGCTTTCTTT
CDR3 protein: CASSPRRSSLNTEAFF
D gene: NA
J gene: TRBJ1-1
clone size: NA
V gene: TRBV5-1

CDR3 DNA: TGTGCCAGCAGCTTAGCGAGCGGGGGCGGTTATGGCTACACCTTC
CDR3 protein: CASSLASGGGYGYTF
D gene: NA
J gene: TRBJ1-2
clone size: few
V gene: TRBV7-9

CDR3 DNA: TGTGCCATCAGTGGGGACGGCGTGACTGAAGCTTTCTTT
CDR3 protein: CAISGDGVTEAFF
D gene: NA
J gene: TRBJ1-1
clone size: NA
V gene: TRBV10-3

CDR3 DNA: TGTGCCACCAGTGATTCAGGTGCCAACTCCTACAATGAGCAGTTCTTC
CDR3 protein: CATSDSGANSYNEQFF
D gene: NA
J gene: TRBJ2-1
clone size: NA
V gene: TRBV24-1

CDR3 DNA: TGTGCCAGCAGCTCACGGGGAGTCACCCACGGGGTCGAGCAGTACTTC
CDR3 protein: CASSSRGVTHGVEQYF
D gene: NA
J gene: TRBJ2-7
clone size: many
V gene: TRBV11-2

CDR3 DNA: TGCGCCAGCAGCCAAGATTTCGCTAGCGGGAGTGAGACCCAGTACTTC
CDR3 protein: CASSQDFASGSETQYF
D gene: TRBD2
J gene: TRBJ2-5
clone size: few
V gene: TRBV4-1

CDR3 DNA: TGCAGTGAGCAGGGGGCAACCTACGAGCAGTACTTC
CDR3 protein: CSEQGATYEQYF
D gene: TRBD1
J gene: TRBJ2-7
clone size: NA
V gene: TRBV20-1

CDR3 DNA: TGCAGTGCTAGAGATAGCTTGACAGGGCTCAATGGCTACACCTTC
CDR3 protein: CSARDSLTGLNGYTF
D gene: TRBD1
J gene: TRBJ1-2
clone size: NA
V gene: TRBV20-1

CDR3 DNA: TGTGCCAGCAGTTTGACCCAGAGAGGAGCTTTCTTT
CDR3 protein: CASSLTQRGAFF
D gene: NA
J gene: TRBJ1-1
clone size: NA
V gene: TRBV12-3/TRBV12-4